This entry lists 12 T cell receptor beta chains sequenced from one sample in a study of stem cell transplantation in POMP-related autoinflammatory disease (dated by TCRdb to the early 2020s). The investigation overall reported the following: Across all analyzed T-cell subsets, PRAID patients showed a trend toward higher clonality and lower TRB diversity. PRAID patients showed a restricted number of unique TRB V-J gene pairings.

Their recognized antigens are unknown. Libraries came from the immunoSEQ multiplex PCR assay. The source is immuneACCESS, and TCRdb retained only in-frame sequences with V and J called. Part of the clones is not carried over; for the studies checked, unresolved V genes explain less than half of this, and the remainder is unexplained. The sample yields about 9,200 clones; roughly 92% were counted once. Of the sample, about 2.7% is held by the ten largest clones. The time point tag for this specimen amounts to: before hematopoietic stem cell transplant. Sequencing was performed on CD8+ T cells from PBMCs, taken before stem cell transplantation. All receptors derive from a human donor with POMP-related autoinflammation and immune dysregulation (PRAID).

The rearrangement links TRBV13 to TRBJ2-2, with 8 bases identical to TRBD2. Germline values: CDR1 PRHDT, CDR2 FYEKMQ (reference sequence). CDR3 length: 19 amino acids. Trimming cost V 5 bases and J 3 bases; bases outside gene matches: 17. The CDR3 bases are TGTGCCAGCAGCCCGCTAGGAACTAGCGGCCCCACGCACACCGGGGAGCTGTTTTTT. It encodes CASSPLGTSGPTHTGELFF. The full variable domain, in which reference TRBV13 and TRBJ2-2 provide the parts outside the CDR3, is AAGVIQSPRHLIKEKRETATLKCYPIPRHDTVYWYQQGPGQDPQFLISFYEKMQSDKGSIPDRFSAQQFSDYHSELNMSSLELGDSALYFCASSPLGTSGPTHTGELFFGEGSRLTVL.

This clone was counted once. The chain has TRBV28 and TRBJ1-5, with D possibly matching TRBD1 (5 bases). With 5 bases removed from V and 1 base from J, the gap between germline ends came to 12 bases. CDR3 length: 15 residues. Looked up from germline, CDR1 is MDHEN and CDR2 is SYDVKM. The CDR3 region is CASSEWGRSNQPQHF. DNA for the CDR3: TGTGCCAGCAGTGAATGGGGGAGAAGCAATCAGCCCCAGCATTTT.

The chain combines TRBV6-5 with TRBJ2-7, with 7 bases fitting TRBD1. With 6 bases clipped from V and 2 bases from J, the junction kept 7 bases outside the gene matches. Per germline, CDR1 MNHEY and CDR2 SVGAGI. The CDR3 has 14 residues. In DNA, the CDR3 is TGTGCCAGCAGCCTGACAGGGCTTGCCTACGAGCAGTACTTC. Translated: CASSLTGLAYEQYF.

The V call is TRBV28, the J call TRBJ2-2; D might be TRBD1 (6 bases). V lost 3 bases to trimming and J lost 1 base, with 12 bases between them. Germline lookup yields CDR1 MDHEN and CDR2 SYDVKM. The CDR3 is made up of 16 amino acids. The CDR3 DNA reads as TGTGCCAGCAGTTTGATGACAGGTTTGAACACCGGGGAGCTGTTTTTT. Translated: CASSLMTGLNTGELFF.

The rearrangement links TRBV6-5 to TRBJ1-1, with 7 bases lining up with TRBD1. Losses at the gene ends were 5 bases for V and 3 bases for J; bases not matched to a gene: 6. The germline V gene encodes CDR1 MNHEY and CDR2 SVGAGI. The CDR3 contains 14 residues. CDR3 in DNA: TGTGCCAGCAGTCCGACAGGGCGGGACACTGAAGCTTTCTTT. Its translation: CASSPTGRDTEAFF.

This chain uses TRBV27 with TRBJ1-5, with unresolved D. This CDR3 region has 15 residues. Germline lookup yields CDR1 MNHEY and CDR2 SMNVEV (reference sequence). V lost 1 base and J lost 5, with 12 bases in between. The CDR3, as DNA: TGTGCCAGCAGTTTATTGGGGAGAGGCGATCAGCCCCAGCATTTT. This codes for CASSLLGRGDQPQHF.

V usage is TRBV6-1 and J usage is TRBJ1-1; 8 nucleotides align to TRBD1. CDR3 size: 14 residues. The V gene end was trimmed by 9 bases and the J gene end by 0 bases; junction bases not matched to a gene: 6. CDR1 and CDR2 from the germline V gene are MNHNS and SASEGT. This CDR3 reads CARMDRVLNTEAFF. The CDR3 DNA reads TGTGCCAGGATGGACAGGGTGTTGAACACTGAAGCTTTCTTT.

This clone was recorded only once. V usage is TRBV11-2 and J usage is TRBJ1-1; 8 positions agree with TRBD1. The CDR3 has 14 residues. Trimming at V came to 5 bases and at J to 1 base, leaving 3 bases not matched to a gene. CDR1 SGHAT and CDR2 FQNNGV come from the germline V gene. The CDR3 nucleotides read TGTGCCAGCAGCCCCGGGACAGGGAACACTGAAGCTTTCTTT. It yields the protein CASSPGTGNTEAFF.

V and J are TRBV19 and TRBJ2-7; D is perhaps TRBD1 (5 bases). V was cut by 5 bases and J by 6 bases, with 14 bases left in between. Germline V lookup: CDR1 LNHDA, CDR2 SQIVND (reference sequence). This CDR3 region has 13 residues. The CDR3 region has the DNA TGTGCCAGTAGTCTTTCTGGGGCTCGCGAGCAGTACTTC. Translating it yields CASSLSGAREQYF.

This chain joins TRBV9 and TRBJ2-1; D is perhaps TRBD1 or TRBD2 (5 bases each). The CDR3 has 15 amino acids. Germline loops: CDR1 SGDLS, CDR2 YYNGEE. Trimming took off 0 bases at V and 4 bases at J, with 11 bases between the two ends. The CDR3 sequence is CASSVDGTPYNEQFF. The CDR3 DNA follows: TGTGCCAGCAGCGTAGACGGGACGCCTTACAATGAGCAGTTCTTC.

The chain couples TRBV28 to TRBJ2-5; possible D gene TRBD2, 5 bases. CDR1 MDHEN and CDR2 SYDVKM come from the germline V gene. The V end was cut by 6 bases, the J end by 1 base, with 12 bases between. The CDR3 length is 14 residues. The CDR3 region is CASRPEDFQETQYF. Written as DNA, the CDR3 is TGTGCCAGCAGACCGGAGGACTTCCAAGAGACCCAGTACTTC.

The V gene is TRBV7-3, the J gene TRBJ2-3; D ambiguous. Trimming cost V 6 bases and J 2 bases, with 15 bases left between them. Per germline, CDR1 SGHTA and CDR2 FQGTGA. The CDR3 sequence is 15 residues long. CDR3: CASRATGYLTDTQYF. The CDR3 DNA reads TGTGCCAGCAGGGCGACCGGATACCTCACAGATACGCAGTATTTT.